Many counts were recorded for the clone carrying this TCR beta chain. MiXCR was run by TCRdb on the 5' RACE reads, yielding one entry per CDR3 protein. In the table there are 350,000 to 450,000 distinct CDR3 sequences, about 18% of which are singletons. This sample was included in a study of identical twins. The CDR3 sequence is 14 residues long. CDR1 and CDR2 from the germline V gene are DFQATT and SNEGSKA (reference sequence). V was clipped by 6 bases and J by 3 bases, with 14 bases between them. The clonotype comes from a man in his forties or fifties in good health. This chain joins TRBV20-1 and TRBJ1-4; D is unclear. Sequencing was carried out using naive T cells sorted from blood. The CDR3 loop reads CSAIPTWANEKLFF. The CDR3 DNA sequence: TGCAGTGCAATTCCAACTTGGGCTAATGAAAAACTGTTTTTT.